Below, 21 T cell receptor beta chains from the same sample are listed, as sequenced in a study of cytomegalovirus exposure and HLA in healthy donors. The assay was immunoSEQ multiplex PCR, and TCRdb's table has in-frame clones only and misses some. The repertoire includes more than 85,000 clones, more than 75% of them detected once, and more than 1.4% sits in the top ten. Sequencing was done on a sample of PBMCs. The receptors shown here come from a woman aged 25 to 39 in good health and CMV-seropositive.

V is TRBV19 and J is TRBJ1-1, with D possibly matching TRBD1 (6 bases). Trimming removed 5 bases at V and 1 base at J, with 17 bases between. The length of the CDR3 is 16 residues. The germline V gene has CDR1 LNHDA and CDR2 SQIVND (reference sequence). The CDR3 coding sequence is TGTGCCAGTAGTCCCCCCGTAAGGGGGAGGAACACTGAAGCTTTCTTT. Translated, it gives CASSPPVRGRNTEAFF.

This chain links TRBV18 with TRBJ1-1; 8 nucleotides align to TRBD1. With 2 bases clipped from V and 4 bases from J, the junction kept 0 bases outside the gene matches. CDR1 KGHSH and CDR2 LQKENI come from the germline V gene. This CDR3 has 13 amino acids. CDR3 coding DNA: TGTGCCAGCTCACCAGGACAGGGCACTGAAGCTTTCTTT. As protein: CASSPGQGTEAFF.

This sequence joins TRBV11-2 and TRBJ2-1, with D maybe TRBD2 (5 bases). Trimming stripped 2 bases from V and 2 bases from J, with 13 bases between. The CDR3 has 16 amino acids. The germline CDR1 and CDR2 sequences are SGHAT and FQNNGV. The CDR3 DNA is TGTGCCAGCAGCTTAATTACGGCGGGCCCCTACAATGAGCAGTTCTTC. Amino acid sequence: CASSLITAGPYNEQFF.

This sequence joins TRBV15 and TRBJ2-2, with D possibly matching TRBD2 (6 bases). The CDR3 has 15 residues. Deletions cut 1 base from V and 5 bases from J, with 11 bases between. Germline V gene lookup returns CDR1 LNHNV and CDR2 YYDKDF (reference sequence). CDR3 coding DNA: TGTGCCACCAGCAGAGGACTAGAAGGAACCGGGGAGCTGTTTTTT. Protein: CATSRGLEGTGELFF.

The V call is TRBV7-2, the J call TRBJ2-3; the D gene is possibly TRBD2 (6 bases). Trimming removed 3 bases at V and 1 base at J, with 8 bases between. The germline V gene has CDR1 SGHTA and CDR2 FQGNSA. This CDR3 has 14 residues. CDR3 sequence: CASSLDYRTDTQYF. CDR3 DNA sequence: TGTGCCAGCAGCTTGGACTACCGCACAGATACGCAGTATTTT.

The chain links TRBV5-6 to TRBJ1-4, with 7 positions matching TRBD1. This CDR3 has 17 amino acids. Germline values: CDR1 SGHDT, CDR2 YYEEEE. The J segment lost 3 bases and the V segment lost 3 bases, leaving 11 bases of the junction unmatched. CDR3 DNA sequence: TGTGCCAGCAGCTGGATGACAGGGAATGTAGCTAATGAAAAACTGTTTTTT. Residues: CASSWMTGNVANEKLFF.

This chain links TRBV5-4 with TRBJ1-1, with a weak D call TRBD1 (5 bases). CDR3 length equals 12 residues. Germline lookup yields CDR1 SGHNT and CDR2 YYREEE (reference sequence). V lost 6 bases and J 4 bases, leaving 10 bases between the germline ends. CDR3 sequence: CASTGGGTEAFF. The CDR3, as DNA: TGTGCCAGCACTGGGGGGGGCACTGAAGCTTTCTTT.

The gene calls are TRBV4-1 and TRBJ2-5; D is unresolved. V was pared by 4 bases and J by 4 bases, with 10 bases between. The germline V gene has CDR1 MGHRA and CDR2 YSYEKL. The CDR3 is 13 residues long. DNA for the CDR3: TGCGCCAGCAGCCGCGCACGAGGAGAGACCCAGTACTTC. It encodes CASSRARGETQYF.

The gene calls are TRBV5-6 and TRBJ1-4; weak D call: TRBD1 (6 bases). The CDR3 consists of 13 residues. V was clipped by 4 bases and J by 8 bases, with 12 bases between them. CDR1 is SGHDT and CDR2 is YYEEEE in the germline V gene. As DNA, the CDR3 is TGTGCCAGCAGCCAAAGGACAGTCGAAAAACTGTTTTTT. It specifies CASSQRTVEKLFF.

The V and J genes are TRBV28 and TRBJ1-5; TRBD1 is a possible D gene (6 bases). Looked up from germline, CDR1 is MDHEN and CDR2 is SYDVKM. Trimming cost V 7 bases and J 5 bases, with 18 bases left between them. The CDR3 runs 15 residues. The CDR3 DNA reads TGTGCCAGCAATCCTGCAGGGGAGGGGGATCAGCCCCAGCATTTT. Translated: CASNPAGEGDQPQHF. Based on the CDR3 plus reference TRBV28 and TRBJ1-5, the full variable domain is DVKVTQSSRYLVKRTGEKVFLECVQDMDHENMFWYRQDPGLGLRLIYFSYDVKMKEKGDIPEGYSVSREKKERFSLILESASTNQTSMYLCASNPAGEGDQPQHFGDGTRLSIL.

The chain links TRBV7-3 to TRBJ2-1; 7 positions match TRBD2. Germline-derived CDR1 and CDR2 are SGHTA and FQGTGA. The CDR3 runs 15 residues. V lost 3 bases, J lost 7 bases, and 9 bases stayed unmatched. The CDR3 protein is CASSLVSGWGNEQFF. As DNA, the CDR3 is TGTGCCAGCAGCTTGGTTAGCGGGTGGGGGAATGAGCAGTTCTTC.

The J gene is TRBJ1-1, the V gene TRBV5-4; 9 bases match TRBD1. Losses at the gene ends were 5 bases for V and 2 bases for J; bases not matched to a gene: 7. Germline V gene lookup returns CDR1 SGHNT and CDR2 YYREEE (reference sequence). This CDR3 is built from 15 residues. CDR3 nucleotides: TGTGCCAGCAGTTACCCGGGACAGGGAAACACTGAAGCTTTCTTT. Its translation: CASSYPGQGNTEAFF.

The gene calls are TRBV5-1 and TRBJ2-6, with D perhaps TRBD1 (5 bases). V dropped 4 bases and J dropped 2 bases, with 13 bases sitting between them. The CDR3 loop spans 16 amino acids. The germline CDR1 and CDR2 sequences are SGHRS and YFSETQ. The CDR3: CASSHGAEPGANVLTF. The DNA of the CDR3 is TGCGCCAGCAGCCATGGGGCTGAACCTGGGGCCAACGTCCTGACTTTC.

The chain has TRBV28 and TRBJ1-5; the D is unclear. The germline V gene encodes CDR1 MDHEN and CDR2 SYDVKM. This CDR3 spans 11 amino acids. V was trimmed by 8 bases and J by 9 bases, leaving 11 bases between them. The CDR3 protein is CASAEPGPQHF. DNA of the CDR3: TGTGCCAGCGCAGAACCGGGGCCCCAGCATTTT.

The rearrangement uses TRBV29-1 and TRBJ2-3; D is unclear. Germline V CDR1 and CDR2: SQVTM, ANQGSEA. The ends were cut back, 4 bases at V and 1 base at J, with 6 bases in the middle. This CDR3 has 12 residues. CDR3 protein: CSVVPGTDTQYF. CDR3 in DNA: TGCAGCGTTGTACCGGGCACAGATACGCAGTATTTT.

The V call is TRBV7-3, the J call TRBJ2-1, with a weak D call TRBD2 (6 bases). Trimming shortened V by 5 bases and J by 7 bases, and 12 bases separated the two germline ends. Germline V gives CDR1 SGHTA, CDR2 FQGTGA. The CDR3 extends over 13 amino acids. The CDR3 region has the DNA TGTGCCAGCAGCCTGGGACTCTTTAATGAGCAGTTCTTC. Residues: CASSLGLFNEQFF.

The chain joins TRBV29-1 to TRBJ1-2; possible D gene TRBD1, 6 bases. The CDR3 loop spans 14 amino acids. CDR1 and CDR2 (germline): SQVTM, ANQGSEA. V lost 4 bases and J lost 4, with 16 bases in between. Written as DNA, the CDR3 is TGCAGCGTTGGTCCGAGGGACATTCTCTATGGCTACACCTTC. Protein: CSVGPRDILYGYTF.

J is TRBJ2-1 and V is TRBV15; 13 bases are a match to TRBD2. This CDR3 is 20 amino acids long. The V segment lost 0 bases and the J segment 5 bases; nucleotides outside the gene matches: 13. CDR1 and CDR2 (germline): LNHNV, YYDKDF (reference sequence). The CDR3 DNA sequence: TGTGCCACCAGCAGAGAAGGGGCGAGTCGGGGACTAGCGGGACACAATGAGCAGTTCTTC. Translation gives CATSREGASRGLAGHNEQFF.

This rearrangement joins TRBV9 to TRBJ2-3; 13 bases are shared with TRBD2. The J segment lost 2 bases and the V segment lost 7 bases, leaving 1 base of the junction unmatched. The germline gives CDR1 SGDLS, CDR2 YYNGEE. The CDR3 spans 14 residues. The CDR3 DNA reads TGTGCCAGCGGACTAGCGGGGGCCACAGATACGCAGTATTTT. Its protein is CASGLAGATDTQYF. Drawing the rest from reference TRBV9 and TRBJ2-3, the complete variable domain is DSGVTQTPKHLITATGQRVTLRCSPRSGDLSVYWYQQSLDQGLQFLIQYYNGEERAKGNILERFSAQQFPDLHSELNLSSLELGDSALYFCASGLAGATDTQYFGPGTRLTVL.

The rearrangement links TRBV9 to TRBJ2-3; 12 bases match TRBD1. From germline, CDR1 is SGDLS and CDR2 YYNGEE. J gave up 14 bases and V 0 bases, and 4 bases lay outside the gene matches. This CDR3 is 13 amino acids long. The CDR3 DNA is TGTGCCAGCAGCGTAGTAGGGACAGGGGGCAGGTATTTT. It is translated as CASSVVGTGGRYF.

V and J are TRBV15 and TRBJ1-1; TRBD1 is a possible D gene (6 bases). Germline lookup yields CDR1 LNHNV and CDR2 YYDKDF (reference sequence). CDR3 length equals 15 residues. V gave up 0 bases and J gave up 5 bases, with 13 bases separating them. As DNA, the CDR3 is TGTGCCACCAGCAGAGATCGTGGGGGGGCTACTGAAGCTTTCTTT. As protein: CATSRDRGGATEAFF.